Following are 5 T cell receptor beta chains from one sample sequenced in a study of glioma-infiltrating T cells after dendritic cell vaccination. Produced via immunoSEQ multiplex PCR; TCRdb's table is partial and in-frame only. The table records 55,000 to 75,000 clones, 70% to 85% of them present only once. As for time point: after dendritic cell vaccination, including at tumor progression/relapse. The source was blood, collected after dendritic cell vaccination. The receptors here all came from a human donor with glioblastoma.

The chain combines TRBV30 with TRBJ2-1, with D possibly matching TRBD1 (5 bases). Germline CDR1 and CDR2: GTSNPN and SVGIG (reference sequence). CDR3 length: 12 amino acids. The V and J ends lost 2 bases and 9 bases respectively, with 11 bases between them. The CDR3 nucleotides read TGTGCCTGGAGTTTGGCTCAGGGTGAGCAGTTCTTC. This sequence encodes CAWSLAQGEQFF.

CDR3 sequence: CASSILVNPQETQYF. CDR3 nucleotide sequence: TGTGCCAGTAGTATCCTAGTGAACCCCCAAGAGACCCAGTACTTC. The chain is built from TRBV19 and TRBJ2-5; unclear D gene. The germline V gene has CDR1 LNHDA and CDR2 SQIVND (reference sequence). The CDR3 loop spans 15 amino acids. Trimming pared 3 bases from V and 1 base from J, leaving 12 bases between.

The chain links TRBV2 to TRBJ1-2; TRBD1 might be the D (6 bases). The CDR3 is 15 residues long. V was pared by 6 bases and J by 3 bases, with 17 bases between. Germline V gene sequence: CDR1 SNHLY, CDR2 FYNNEI. The CDR3 sequence is CASRYRGQSYYGYTF. CDR3 bases: TGTGCCAGCAGATATAGAGGACAGTCATACTATGGCTACACCTTC.

The CDR3 DNA follows: TGTGCCTGGAGTAGGGGGTCGCGAGATACGCAGTATTTT. Translation: CAWSRGSRDTQYF. The chain recombines TRBV30 with TRBJ2-3; weak D call: TRBD1 (6 bases). The CDR3 is 13 amino acids. With 2 bases removed from V and 5 bases from J, the gap between germline ends came to 11 bases. Looked up from germline, CDR1 is GTSNPN and CDR2 is SVGIG (reference sequence).

The chain has TRBV5-8 and TRBJ1-5, with 9 bases aligning to TRBD1. Germline V lookup: CDR1 SGHTS, CDR2 YDEGEE. The CDR3 length is 18 residues. Unmatched junction bases numbered 12, after V lost 5 bases and J lost 0 bases. The CDR3 DNA follows: TGTGCCAGCAGTTCCGGGACAGGGAAGCCTTATAGCAATCAGCCCCAGCATTTT. Its protein is CASSSGTGKPYSNQPQHF.